Below, 29 T cell receptor beta chains from the same sample are listed, as sequenced in a study of cytomegalovirus exposure and HLA in healthy donors (dated by TCRdb to about 2017). Preparation of the library involved the immunoSEQ multiplex PCR assay. For the multiplex PCR, a mixture combining 60 forward primers for TCR Vbeta segments and 13 reverse primers for TCR Jbeta segments was used. The table comes from immuneACCESS by way of TCRdb, which keeps in-frame sequences with V and J called. Part of the clones is missing from these tables; in studies checked, under half for an unresolved V gene and the rest for unknown reasons. This sample's listing comprises roughly 200,000 clones. About 6% of the sample rests with the top ten. Material for sequencing was PBMCs. The receptors were sampled from a man between 25 and 39 years old in good health and CMV-seronegative.

The chain carries TRBV9 and TRBJ1-1; D is possibly TRBD1 (6 bases). CDR1 is SGDLS, CDR2 YYNGEE, per germline. The CDR3 is 16 amino acids. Trimming left V 4 bases short and J 5 bases short, with 21 bases between. CDR3: CASSPYGGPGGTEAFF. CDR3 bases: TGTGCCAGCAGCCCGTACGGGGGGCCCGGGGGGACTGAAGCTTTCTTT.

The chain couples TRBV7-2 to TRBJ2-3; possibly TRBD2 for D (6 bases). This CDR3 spans 15 amino acids. CDR1 SGHTA and CDR2 FQGNSA come from the germline V gene. The ends were cut back, 2 bases at V and 6 bases at J, with 15 bases in the middle. The CDR3 spells CASSLSRVAADTQYF. The DNA of the CDR3 is TGTGCCAGCAGCTTAAGTAGGGTAGCGGCGGATACGCAGTATTTT.

Remarks on this clone: Germline is not matched at one junction end, which may reflect a read error. The sample holds other DNA sequences that translate to the same CDR3. The chain joins TRBV14 to TRBJ1-1, with TRBD1 as a possible D gene (5 bases). The CDR3 runs 16 residues. Per germline, CDR1 SGHDN and CDR2 FVKESK. CDR3 coding DNA: TGTGCCAGTAGCCAAGGGCCGGGGGTATGGAACACTGAAGCTTTCTTT. As protein: CASSQGPGVWNTEAFF. The whole variable domain, filled in from reference TRBV14 and TRBJ1-1, reads EAGVTQFPSHSVIEKGQTVTLRCDPISGHDNLYWYRRVMGKEIKFLLHFVKESKQDESGMPNNRFLAERTGGTYSTLKVQPAELEDSGVYFCASSQGPGVWNTEAFFGQGTRLTVV.

The CDR3 here is CASGDRVNWNTGELFF. The CDR3, as DNA: TGCGCCAGCGGGGACAGGGTAAATTGGAACACCGGGGAGCTGTTTTTT. The V and J genes are TRBV5-1 and TRBJ2-2; 9 bases align to TRBD1. The CDR3 extends over 16 amino acids. The junction had 8 bases not matched to a gene; V was cut back by 7 bases and J by 1 base. Germline values: CDR1 SGHRS, CDR2 YFSETQ.

The chain uses TRBV9 and TRBJ2-2; D may be TRBD1 (6 bases). The V gene's germline CDR1 is SGDLS and CDR2 YYNGEE. Trimming took off 0 bases at V and 1 base at J, with 10 bases between the two ends. This CDR3 has 16 residues. CDR3: CASSVEGHLNTGELFF. DNA for the CDR3: TGTGCCAGCAGCGTAGAGGGACACCTGAACACCGGGGAGCTGTTTTTT. Based on the CDR3 plus reference TRBV9 and TRBJ2-2, the full variable domain is DSGVTQTPKHLITATGQRVTLRCSPRSGDLSVYWYQQSLDQGLQFLIQYYNGEERAKGNILERFSAQQFPDLHSELNLSSLELGDSALYFCASSVEGHLNTGELFFGEGSRLTVL.

The chain carries TRBV5-5 and TRBJ1-1; D not certain. Trimming stripped 1 base from V and 8 bases from J, with 12 bases between. The length of the CDR3 is 13 residues. CDR1 and CDR2 (germline): SGHKS, YYEKEE (reference sequence). The CDR3 here is CASSLYSSTEAFF. The CDR3 DNA sequence: TGTGCCAGCAGCTTGTACAGCTCGACAGAAGCTTTCTTT.

The V gene is TRBV30, the J gene TRBJ1-1; D is perhaps TRBD1 (5 bases). Trimming stripped 3 bases from V and 2 bases from J, with 13 bases between. There are 14 residues in the CDR3. Germline V CDR1 and CDR2: GTSNPN, SVGIG (reference sequence). The CDR3 nucleotides read TGTGCCTGGAGCAGGGAAAGGGGAAACACTGAAGCTTTCTTT. This gives the protein CAWSRERGNTEAFF.

This chain connects TRBV5-1 to TRBJ2-7; the D is unclear. This CDR3 has 14 amino acids. CDR1 SGHRS and CDR2 YFSETQ come from the germline V gene. V was cut by 4 bases and J by 0 bases, with 11 bases left in between. CDR3 in amino acids: CASSLQASSYEQYF. The CDR3 nucleotides read TGCGCCAGCAGCCTTCAAGCGAGCTCCTACGAGCAGTACTTC.

V usage is TRBV5-1 and J usage is TRBJ2-1; D unclear. Germline V gene lookup returns CDR1 SGHRS and CDR2 YFSETQ. Trimming removed 1 base from V and 5 bases from J, with 4 bases in between. The CDR3 length is 12 residues. CDR3 sequence reads: CASSLNNNEQFF. CDR3 coding DNA: TGCGCCAGCAGCTTGAACAACAATGAGCAGTTCTTC.

The chain employs TRBV12-5 and TRBJ1-1, with a weak D call TRBD1 (6 bases). The CDR3 consists of 14 residues. With 5 bases removed from V and 6 bases from J, the gap between germline ends came to 16 bases. The V gene's germline CDR1 is LGHNT and CDR2 FRNRAP. The CDR3 DNA sequence: TGTGCTAGTGGTGTACCCCATACAGGGTCTGAAGCTTTCTTT. Its protein is CASGVPHTGSEAFF.

The chain uses TRBV7-9 and TRBJ2-7; TRBD2 agrees at 11 bases. This CDR3 region has 19 residues. The J segment lost 2 bases and the V segment lost 3 bases, leaving 15 bases of the junction unmatched. The V gene's germline CDR1 is SEHNR and CDR2 FQNEAQ (reference sequence). CDR3 sequence reads: CASSFGLAGGVLLPYEQYF. The CDR3 nucleotides are TGTGCCAGCAGCTTTGGGCTAGCGGGGGGCGTCCTACTTCCCTACGAGCAGTACTTC.

The chain uses TRBV11-2 and TRBJ2-7, with TRBD1 matching over 8 bases. The CDR3 contains 16 residues. The germline gives CDR1 SGHAT, CDR2 FQNNGV. V lost 4 bases to trimming and J lost 6 bases; unmatched junction nucleotides: 14. The CDR3 sequence is CASSSLPRTGIREQYF. The CDR3 nucleotides read TGTGCCAGCAGCTCCCTACCCCGGACAGGGATCCGCGAGCAGTACTTC.

This chain connects TRBV27 to TRBJ2-1; possibly TRBD1 for D (6 bases). The CDR3 is made up of 14 amino acids. In germline, CDR1 is MNHEY, CDR2 SMNVEV (reference sequence). The ends were cut back, 3 bases at V and 5 bases at J, with 11 bases in the middle. The CDR3 DNA follows: TGTGCCAGCAGTTTTGGGGGCTCAGACAATGAGCAGTTCTTC. Encoded protein: CASSFGGSDNEQFF.

Turning to this clone: This specimen includes other DNA sequences encoding the same CDR3. The rearrangement uses TRBV19 and TRBJ1-1, with a possible D match to TRBD1 (6 bases). V was clipped by 4 bases and J by 2 bases, with 8 bases between them. The germline CDR1 and CDR2 sequences are LNHDA and SQIVND (reference sequence). This CDR3 spans 13 amino acids. CDR3 in DNA: TGTGCCAGTAGTACGGGGGGCAACACTGAAGCTTTCTTT. Translating it yields CASSTGGNTEAFF.

V gene TRBV2 combines with J gene TRBJ2-5; weak D call: TRBD1 (5 bases). CDR3 size: 12 residues. V was trimmed by 9 bases and J by 1 base, leaving 9 bases between them. In germline, CDR1 is SNHLY, CDR2 FYNNEI. The CDR3: CASNRIQETQYF. In nucleotides, the CDR3 is TGTGCCAGTAACAGGATCCAAGAGACCCAGTACTTC. Full variable domain (missing parts from reference TRBV2 and TRBJ2-5): EPEVTQTPSHQVTQMGQEVILRCVPISNHLYFYWYRQILGQKVEFLVSFYNNEISEKSEIFDDQFSVERPDGSNFTLKIRSTKLEDSAMYFCASNRIQETQYFGPGTRLLVL.

V gene TRBV28 combines with J gene TRBJ1-5, with D possibly being TRBD1 (5 bases). This CDR3 spans 16 amino acids. Germline V CDR1 and CDR2: MDHEN, SYDVKM. Trimming removed 6 bases from V and 2 bases from J, with 17 bases in between. This CDR3 is CASSTRRGGGNQPQHF. In nucleotides, the CDR3 is TGTGCCAGCAGCACCCGAAGGGGTGGAGGCAATCAGCCCCAGCATTTT.

V is TRBV7-2 and J is TRBJ2-7; 14 nucleotides line up with TRBD2. Germline-derived CDR1 and CDR2 are SGHTA and FQGNSA. CDR3 length equals 17 residues. After removal of 2 bases from V and 6 bases from J, the junction contained 9 bases not matched to a gene. The CDR3 bases are TGTGCCAGCAGCTTACAGGGACTAGCGGGGGAGCTATTCGAGCAGTACTTC. Translation gives CASSLQGLAGELFEQYF.

The chain employs TRBV18 and TRBJ1-2, with 11 positions matching TRBD1. V was clipped by 2 bases and J by 3 bases; unmatched bases: 2. Germline loops: CDR1 KGHSH, CDR2 LQKENI. CDR3 length equals 15 residues. In DNA form, the CDR3 reads TGTGCCAGCTCACCAGGACAGGGGGCTGACTATGGCTACACCTTC. It encodes CASSPGQGADYGYTF. The complete variable domain, with remaining parts taken from reference TRBV18 and TRBJ1-2, reads NAGVMQNPRHLVRRRGQEARLRCSPMKGHSHVYWYRQLPEEGLKFMVYLQKENIIDESGMPKERFSAEFPKEGPSILRIQQVVRGDSAAYFCASSPGQGADYGYTFGSGTRLTVV.

The V and J genes are TRBV25-1 and TRBJ1-3, with a weak D call TRBD1 (5 bases). This CDR3 spans 16 amino acids. The V gene lost 5 bases and the J gene lost 0 bases, with 14 bases spanning the gap. CDR1 and CDR2 from the germline V gene are MGHDK and SYGVNS. CDR3: CASSPQGFTSGNTIYF. The CDR3, as DNA: TGTGCCAGCAGTCCGCAGGGCTTCACCTCTGGAAACACCATATATTTT.

The gene calls are TRBV29-1 and TRBJ1-5, with D possibly being TRBD1 (6 bases). The CDR3 extends over 13 amino acids. Germline V gives CDR1 SQVTM, CDR2 ANQGSEA. V dropped 5 bases and J dropped 3 bases, with 11 bases sitting between them. CDR3 amino acids: CSVRRQDNQPQHF. The CDR3 DNA follows: TGCAGCGTTCGAAGACAGGACAATCAGCCCCAGCATTTT. The full variable domain, with the rest looked up from reference TRBV29-1 and TRBJ1-5, is SAVISQKPSRDICQRGTSLTIQCQVDSQVTMMFWYRQQPGQSLTLIATANQGSEATYESGFVIDKFPISRPNLTFSTLTVSNMSPEDSSIYLCSVRRQDNQPQHFGDGTRLSIL.

This chain links TRBV18 with TRBJ1-5, with TRBD1 matching over 7 bases. Germline lookup yields CDR1 KGHSH and CDR2 LQKENI. J lost 4 bases, V lost 1 base, and 4 bases had no gene match. The CDR3 is 15 residues long. The DNA for the CDR3 is TGTGCCAGCTCACCACTGGGACAGACAAATCAGCCCCAGCATTTT. Encoded protein: CASSPLGQTNQPQHF.

This sequence joins TRBV27 and TRBJ1-2; maybe TRBD1 (5 bases). The CDR3 has 17 residues. V was pared by 5 bases and J by 4 bases, with 23 bases between. Germline loops: CDR1 MNHEY, CDR2 SMNVEV (reference sequence). The DNA for the CDR3 is TGTGCCAGCAGTATTTCGTACGGGGGTCGCGGCGGCTATGGCTACACCTTC. Translation: CASSISYGGRGGYGYTF.

The genes are TRBV4-1 and TRBJ2-5, with D perhaps matching TRBD1 (6 bases). The CDR3 sequence is 14 residues long. V was pared by 6 bases and J by 1 base, with 12 bases between. Germline CDR1 is MGHRA and CDR2 is YSYEKL. The CDR3 DNA reads as TGCGCCAGCAGACAGGGAACCAGCCAAGAGACCCAGTACTTC. Residues: CASRQGTSQETQYF.

This chain joins TRBV5-1 and TRBJ2-2; D might be TRBD1 (6 bases). The V gene's germline CDR1 is SGHRS and CDR2 YFSETQ. Trimming shortened V by 0 bases and J by 5 bases, and 14 bases separated the two germline ends. There are 16 residues in the CDR3. The CDR3 DNA reads as TGCGCCAGCAGCTTGGTGGGCAGGGGTAGGACCGGGGAGCTGTTTTTT. Its protein is CASSLVGRGRTGELFF.

V is TRBV30 and J is TRBJ2-7; D is unclear. Trimming took 3 bases from V and 6 from J, leaving 12 bases between them. The CDR3 spans 12 residues. The germline CDR1 and CDR2 sequences are GTSNPN and SVGIG (reference sequence). CDR3 DNA: TGTGCCTGGAGGGCCCCTTATACCGAGCAGTACTTC. Translated, it gives CAWRAPYTEQYF.

V and J are TRBV15 and TRBJ2-7, with 7 positions matching TRBD1. Germline V CDR1 and CDR2: LNHNV, YYDKDF (reference sequence). There are 15 residues in the CDR3. The J segment lost 1 base and the V segment lost 4 bases, leaving 7 bases of the junction unmatched. The CDR3 DNA reads as TGTGCCACCAGCACCCGTTCAGGGGGATCCTACGAGCAGTACTTC. It yields the protein CATSTRSGGSYEQYF.

The chain uses TRBV7-6 and TRBJ2-3; D is unresolved. V shed 5 bases and J shed 2 bases, with 5 bases lying between them. The CDR3 is made up of 12 amino acids. Germline values: CDR1 SGHVS, CDR2 FNYEAQ. The CDR3 loop reads CASSKYTDTQYF. The CDR3 coding sequence is TGTGCCAGCAGCAAATACACAGATACGCAGTATTTT.

This chain joins TRBV7-2 and TRBJ1-5; D possibly corresponds to TRBD1 (6 bases). The CDR3 is 18 amino acids. Germline V gene sequence: CDR1 SGHTA, CDR2 FQGNSA. The V and J ends lost 5 bases and 0 bases respectively, with 20 bases between them. CDR3: CASSPRGQLPPSNQPQHF. The CDR3 nucleotides read TGTGCCAGCAGCCCCCGAGGACAGCTCCCTCCTAGCAATCAGCCCCAGCATTTT.

The rearrangement uses TRBV5-1 and TRBJ2-1, with 8 nucleotides matching TRBD2. The CDR3 has 16 residues. V was pared by 0 bases and J by 8 bases, with 10 bases of the junction left unmatched. The germline gives CDR1 SGHRS, CDR2 YFSETQ. The CDR3 is CASSLAVSGRDDEQFF. In DNA, the CDR3 is TGCGCCAGCAGCTTGGCCGTGAGCGGGAGAGATGATGAGCAGTTCTTC.